A selection of T cell receptor beta chains follows, all from one sample in a study of blood T cells in healthy people across ages. MiXCR, applied by TCRdb to the 5' RACE reads, yields one record per CDR3 protein. The data show about 1.4 million distinct CDR3 sequences, approximately 59% seen once. Input material: blood. These receptors were taken from a man in his late teens or twenties in good health. Each CDR3 is given with its conserved first and last residue. A D gene is named only where the DNA matches it firmly. Clone size is given for some rows only: seen once, a few or many times, or a class if the clone is expanded.

abundance,d_gene,len,v_gene,j_gene,CDR3nt,CDR3aa
few,NA,14,TRBV27,TRBJ2-7,TGTGCCAGCAGTTATGCAGGGGAACACTACGAGCAGTACTTC,CASSYAGEHYEQYF
few,NA,16,TRBV3-1,TRBJ2-3,TGTGCCAGCAGCCAAGCTCCCGGAGATAACACAGATACGCAGTATTTT,CASSQAPGDNTDTQYF
NA,NA,13,TRBV6-5,TRBJ1-2,TGTGCCAGCAGTTACTCGTGGACAGATGGCTACACCTTC,CASSYSWTDGYTF
NA,NA,14,TRBV2,TRBJ1-1,TGTGCCAGCAGTGTCGAGGGGAGGAGGACTGAAGCTTTCTTT,CASSVEGRRTEAFF
NA,NA,13,TRBV7-2,TRBJ1-2,TGTGCCAGCAGCTCCCAGATCACCACTGGCTACACCTTC,CASSSQITTGYTF
NA,NA,18,TRBV7-2,TRBJ2-1,TGTGCCAGCAGCTCCCTAGTGGGGGACAAAGGGGTTTACAATGAGCAGTTCTTC,CASSSLVGDKGVYNEQFF
NA,NA,12,TRBV2,TRBJ2-7,TGTGCCAGCAGTGAACTAGGGAACGAGCAGTACTTC,CASSELGNEQYF
NA,NA,14,TRBV10-3,TRBJ2-5,TGTGCCATCAGAAATGACTTCTCCCAAGAGACCCAGTACTTC,CAIRNDFSQETQYF
NA,NA,13,TRBV7-2,TRBJ1-2,TGTGCCAGCAGCTTAACAGCAGGACCTGGCTACACCTTC,CASSLTAGPGYTF
NA,TRBD2,15,TRBV20-1,TRBJ2-3,TGCAGTGCACTCCGACTAGCCGGTAGGGCAGATACGCAGTATTTT,CSALRLAGRADTQYF
NA,NA,13,TRBV5-1,TRBJ2-5,TGCGCCAGCAGCTTCATGGGCCAAGAGACCCAGTACTTC,CASSFMGQETQYF
NA,TRBD2,14,TRBV5-1,TRBJ2-1,TGCGCCAGCAGCCTAACGACTAGCGGCAATGAGCAGTTCTTC,CASSLTTSGNEQFF
NA,NA,16,TRBV7-6,TRBJ2-3,TGTGCCAGCAGCTTAAATGTGATCGGCTTCACAGATACGCAGTATTTT,CASSLNVIGFTDTQYF
NA,NA,14,TRBV20-1,TRBJ2-3,TGCAGTGCCTACGACAGGATTAGCACAGATACGCAGTATTTT,CSAYDRISTDTQYF
NA,NA,17,TRBV27,TRBJ1-6,TGTGCCAGCAGTTCCCACCAAAGGGGCTCCTATAATTCACCCCTCCACTTT,CASSSHQRGSYNSPLHF
NA,NA,13,TRBV29-1,TRBJ2-1,TGCAGCTATTTCACTGGGCCCGTCAATGAGCAGTTCTTC,CSYFTGPVNEQFF
NA,NA,14,TRBV3-1,TRBJ2-2,TGTGCCAGCAGCCAGGGACCGGTTACCGGGGAGCTGTTTTTT,CASSQGPVTGELFF
once,NA,14,TRBV9,TRBJ2-3,TGTGCCAGCAGCGCCCAGGGGTGGTCCTACGAGCAGTATTTT,CASSAQGWSYEQYF
NA,NA,14,TRBV6-5,TRBJ2-1,TGTGCCAGCAGTTACTCTGGGAGAGGGAATGAGCAGTTCTTC,CASSYSGRGNEQFF